The clone carrying this T cell receptor (beta chain) has more than one count but fewer than ten. CDR3 length: 11 residues. The germline gives CDR1 SQVTM, CDR2 ANQGSEA. Deletions cut 7 bases from V and 3 bases from J, with 10 bases between. Original analysis: For nucleated cells, counts were estimated from reference gene primer amplification. Measured with immunoSEQ multiplex PCR; TCRdb has only the in-frame clones, and not every one. V and J calls and clone size follow that table, whereas D and trimming were derived from the DNA. The sample consists of some 260,000 clones, 80% to 90% of them appearing once. The data are from a study of blood T cell repertoires in COVID-19. Study-level information: Spain, Italy and the United States supplied samples that represented acute and convalescent COVID-19.

Patients in Seattle were enrolled during active infection, then followed longitudinally. Material for sequencing was peripheral blood. The receptor comes from a woman in her sixties or seventies with COVID-19, enrolled during active disease. The chain combines TRBV29-1 with TRBJ2-7; no reliable D call. CDR3 sequence (DNA): TGCAGCGGGATTTCAGGCTACGAGCAGTACTTC. Protein sequence: CSGISGYEQYF.